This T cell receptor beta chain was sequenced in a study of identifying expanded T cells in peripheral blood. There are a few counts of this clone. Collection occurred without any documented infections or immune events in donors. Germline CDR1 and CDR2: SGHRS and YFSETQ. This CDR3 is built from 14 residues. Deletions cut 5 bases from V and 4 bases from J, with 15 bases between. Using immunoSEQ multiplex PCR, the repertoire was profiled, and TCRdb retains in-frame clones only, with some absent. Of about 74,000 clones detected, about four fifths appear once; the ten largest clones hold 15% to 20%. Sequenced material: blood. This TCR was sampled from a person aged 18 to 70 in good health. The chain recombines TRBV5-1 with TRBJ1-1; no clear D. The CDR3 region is CASRISGLITEAFF. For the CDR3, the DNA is TGCGCCAGCAGGATTTCAGGTTTAATCACTGAAGCTTTCTTT.